One sample yielded the 28 T cell receptor beta chains listed below, sequenced in a study of beta chain features in type 1 diabetes. All of the isolated RNA was reverse transcribed, so expressed TCRB transcripts were sequenced. Clones were read by immunoSEQ multiplex PCR, and TCRdb kept only the in-frame ones, dropping some. Of about 650,000 clones detected, 9.5% to 15% appear once; the ten largest clones hold around 0.12%. Study-wide results and caveats: Across all four CD4+ subsets, people with type 1 diabetes showed modestly shorter TCRB CDR3s.

These receptors have no known antigen. Sequenced sample: naive CD4+ T cells from blood. These TCRs come from a man younger than 45 with type 1 diabetes.

V usage is TRBV9 and J usage is TRBJ2-1; 13 positions agree with TRBD2. Germline trimming cut 6 bases from V and 10 bases from J; bases unmatched to any gene: 16. Germline V CDR1 and CDR2: SGDLS, YYNGEE. The CDR3 extends over 17 amino acids. In DNA, the CDR3 is TGTGCCAGCAACAGCGGCCCCGGACTAGCGGGGGCTGGGGAGCAGTTCTTC. This gives the protein CASNSGPGLAGAGEQFF.

A few counts support this clone. V gene TRBV4-3 combines with J gene TRBJ2-7; D may be TRBD1 or TRBD2 (5 bases each). V dropped 3 bases and J dropped 4 bases, with 10 bases sitting between them. This CDR3 is 13 amino acids long. CDR1 LGHNA and CDR2 YSLEER come from the germline V gene. Here the CDR3 reads CASSQGVRYEQYF. The CDR3, as DNA: TGCGCCAGCAGCCAGGGGGTTCGGTACGAGCAGTACTTC.

V and J are TRBV7-2 and TRBJ1-4; no clear D. The CDR3 covers 15 residues. Germline V gene data show CDR1 as SGHTA and CDR2 as FQGNSA. V was cut by 4 bases and J by 8 bases, with 17 bases left in between. CDR3: CASSSIRVDGEKLFF. The CDR3 DNA follows: TGTGCCAGCAGCTCTATACGGGTGGATGGGGAAAAACTGTTTTTT.

This chain connects TRBV9 to TRBJ2-1, with TRBD2 matching over 14 bases. The junction had 5 bases not matched to a gene; V was cut back by 4 bases and J by 8 bases. The CDR3 covers 15 residues. Germline V CDR1 and CDR2: SGDLS, YYNGEE. In nucleotides, the CDR3 is TGTGCCAGCAGCCTGACTAGCGGGGGGGCCTATGAGCAGTTCTTC. Translating it yields CASSLTSGGAYEQFF.

This clone has only a few counts. The chain has TRBV7-2 and TRBJ2-3; maybe TRBD2 (6 bases). Trimming shortened V by 2 bases and J by 1 base, and 10 bases separated the two germline ends. Germline V lookup: CDR1 SGHTA, CDR2 FQGNSA. The CDR3 totals 15 residues. The CDR3 loop reads CASSLRGGGTDTQYF. Here the CDR3 DNA reads TGTGCCAGCAGCTTAAGGGGCGGGGGCACAGATACGCAGTATTTT.

This chain links TRBV6-6 with TRBJ2-3; perhaps D is TRBD1 or TRBD2 (6 bases each). Germline-derived CDR1 and CDR2 are MNHNY and SVGAGI (reference sequence). The CDR3 is 12 amino acids. The V gene lost 7 bases and the J gene lost 9 bases, with 14 bases spanning the gap. The CDR3 spells CASKEGGNTQYF. The CDR3 bases are TGTGCCAGCAAAGAGGGGGGTAACACGCAGTATTTT.

This clone was found a few times. This sequence joins TRBV29-1 and TRBJ1-2; D remains ambiguous. This CDR3 has 12 residues. V was pared by 1 base and J by 4 bases, with 7 bases between. The germline gives CDR1 SQVTM, CDR2 ANQGSEA. In DNA form, the CDR3 reads TGCAGCGTTGAAGGCAGCCTCTATGGCTACACCTTC. Its translation is CSVEGSLYGYTF.

The V call is TRBV7-2, the J call TRBJ2-5; maybe TRBD1 (5 bases). CDR3 length equals 15 residues. CDR1 is SGHTA and CDR2 is FQGNSA in the germline V gene. Trimming stripped 5 bases from V and 4 bases from J, with 17 bases between. CDR3 amino acids: CASSLSRVLGETQYF. The DNA of the CDR3 is TGTGCCAGCAGCCTAAGCAGGGTATTGGGAGAGACCCAGTACTTC.

The J gene is TRBJ2-1, the V gene TRBV6-5, with 7 bases fitting TRBD1. The V gene end was trimmed by 0 bases and the J gene end by 2 bases; junction bases not matched to a gene: 4. The CDR3 runs to 16 residues. CDR1 is MNHEY, CDR2 SVGAGI, per germline. CDR3 sequence: CASSYSSGGPYNEQFF. The DNA of the CDR3 is TGTGCCAGCAGTTACTCGTCAGGGGGACCCTACAATGAGCAGTTCTTC.

The table lists this clone with a few counts. V gene TRBV30 combines with J gene TRBJ2-2; D remains ambiguous. V lost 1 base, J lost 6 bases, and 12 bases lay in between. Germline assignment: CDR1 GTSNPN and CDR2 SVGIG (reference sequence). This CDR3 is built from 14 residues. The CDR3 loop reads CAWSAILGPGELFF. DNA of the CDR3: TGTGCCTGGAGTGCCATTCTGGGCCCCGGGGAGCTGTTTTTT.

The rearrangement links TRBV9 to TRBJ1-2, with 8 bases that match TRBD1. Germline V CDR1 and CDR2: SGDLS, YYNGEE. Trimming took 6 bases from V and 4 from J; bases not matched to a gene: 11. The CDR3 has 15 residues. The CDR3, as DNA: TGTGCCAGCACGTTCCTTGGACAGGGAAGCTATGGCTACACCTTC. This gives the protein CASTFLGQGSYGYTF. Full variable domain (outside the CDR3, taken from reference TRBV9 and TRBJ1-2): DSGVTQTPKHLITATGQRVTLRCSPRSGDLSVYWYQQSLDQGLQFLIQYYNGEERAKGNILERFSAQQFPDLHSELNLSSLELGDSALYFCASTFLGQGSYGYTFGSGTRLTVV.

This clone turned up a few times. CDR3 sequence: CASTPVDTQYF. Written as DNA, the CDR3 is TGTGCCAGCACCCCTGTGGATACGCAGTATTTT. The J gene is TRBJ2-3, the V gene TRBV7-9; D is ambiguous. Germline-derived CDR1 and CDR2 are SEHNR and FQNEAQ (reference sequence). This CDR3 spans 11 amino acids. The germline V and J ends were trimmed by 7 bases and 6 bases, with 8 bases remaining between them. Looking up the rest from reference TRBV7-9 and TRBJ2-3 gives the full variable domain: DTGVSQNPRHKITKRGQNVTFRCDPISEHNRLYWYRQTLGQGPEFLTYFQNEAQLEKSRLLSDRFSAERPKGSFSTLEIQRTEQGDSAMYLCASTPVDTQYFGPGTRLTVL.

The chain combines TRBV4-3 with TRBJ2-1, with 12 bases aligning to TRBD2. With 5 bases clipped from V and 3 bases from J, the junction kept 2 bases outside the gene matches. The CDR3 covers 15 residues. Germline V CDR1 and CDR2: LGHNA, YSLEER. The CDR3 DNA is TGCGCCAGCAGCTCGACTAGCGGGGGCTACAATGAGCAGTTCTTC. Encoded protein: CASSSTSGGYNEQFF.

The chain is built from TRBV19 and TRBJ2-7; D not resolved. Germline CDR1 is LNHDA and CDR2 is SQIVND (reference sequence). This CDR3 is 14 amino acids long. Trimming took 1 base from V and 0 from J, leaving 7 bases between them. CDR3 sequence reads: CASSIGESSYEQYF. CDR3 nucleotide sequence: TGTGCCAGTAGTATAGGAGAGAGCTCCTACGAGCAGTACTTC.

This clone was seen more than once but under ten times. The chain couples TRBV2 to TRBJ2-7, with D unresolved. Germline CDR1 and CDR2: SNHLY and FYNNEI. V was pared by 7 bases and J by 5 bases, with 15 bases between. There are 13 residues in the CDR3. The CDR3 DNA reads TGTGCCAGCAAGTGGAATGGACCCGACGAGCAGTACTTC. It is translated as CASKWNGPDEQYF.

CDR3 region: CAISEAEFNSRGYTF. In DNA form, the CDR3 reads TGTGCCATCAGTGAGGCAGAATTTAACTCACGGGGCTACACCTTC. J is TRBJ1-2 and V is TRBV10-3; D is ambiguous. The CDR3 totals 15 residues. V lost 2 bases and J 8 bases, leaving 18 bases between the germline ends. CDR1 and CDR2 from the germline V gene are ENHRY and SYGVKD.

V gene TRBV5-4 combines with J gene TRBJ2-7; D is perhaps TRBD1 (7 bases). The germline V gene encodes CDR1 SGHNT and CDR2 YYREEE (reference sequence). The V end was cut by 0 bases, the J end by 3 bases, with 13 bases between. CDR3 size: 15 residues. CDR3 sequence (DNA): TGTGCCAGCAGCTTGGATGGACAGGACTACTACGAGCAGTACTTC. It is translated as CASSLDGQDYYEQYF.

This clone has a handful of counts. Here the CDR3 DNA reads TGTGCCAGCAGGGCCCATCGCGAGACCCAGTACTTC. The encoded protein is CASRAHRETQYF. J is TRBJ2-5 and V is TRBV21-1; the table's D call of TRBD1 was not tested on the DNA. TRBV21-1 is noted as a pseudogene. The CDR3 spans 12 residues.

This clone showed up just a few times. The chain employs TRBV6-5 and TRBJ2-5; the D is unclear. Germline CDR1 reads MNHEY; CDR2 reads SVGAGI. CDR3 length equals 16 residues. The V end was cut by 0 bases, the J end by 5 bases, with 16 bases between. The CDR3 DNA follows: TGTGCCAGCAGTTACTCGATGACAAAACACTCGGAGACCCAGTACTTC. The encoded protein is CASSYSMTKHSETQYF.

The chain is built from TRBV7-8 and TRBJ2-7, with D possibly TRBD1 on 6 matching bases. This CDR3 contains 12 residues. Germline V gene sequence: CDR1 SGHVS, CDR2 FQNEAQ. The ends were cut back, 0 bases at V and 12 bases at J, with 12 bases in the middle. The CDR3 bases are TGTGCCAGCAGCTTAGCGTACAGGGAACGGTACTTC. It translates to CASSLAYRERYF.

Only a few counts were recorded for this clone. V gene TRBV23-1 combines with J gene TRBJ2-7; D is possibly TRBD1 (8 bases). TRBV23-1 is an ORF for which the function is uncertain. The CDR3 loop spans 14 amino acids. The ends were cut back, 4 bases at V and 6 bases at J, with 16 bases in the middle. For the CDR3, the DNA is TGCGCCAGCAGTCCTCGGACAGGGAGGGGCGAGCAGTACTTC. This gives the protein CASSPRTGRGEQYF.

The V and J genes are TRBV19 and TRBJ1-5, with D maybe TRBD1 (6 bases). V lost 0 bases and J 5 bases, leaving 14 bases between the germline ends. Germline V gene lookup returns CDR1 LNHDA and CDR2 SQIVND (reference sequence). The CDR3 loop spans 16 amino acids. CDR3 in amino acids: CASSIDGTGGYQPQHF. Here the CDR3 DNA reads TGTGCCAGTAGTATAGATGGGACGGGGGGCTATCAGCCCCAGCATTTT.

V usage is TRBV5-1 and J usage is TRBJ2-1; 8 nucleotides line up with TRBD1. From germline, CDR1 is SGHRS and CDR2 YFSETQ. The junction had 13 bases not matched to a gene; V was cut back by 4 bases and J by 7 bases. CDR3 length: 16 amino acids. This CDR3 is CASSLALGQGRNEQFF. CDR3 sequence (DNA): TGCGCCAGCAGCCTAGCCCTCGGACAGGGTCGTAATGAGCAGTTCTTC.

The table lists this clone with a few counts. The chain has TRBV7-2 and TRBJ2-3; TRBD2 might be the D (7 bases). V dropped 4 bases and J dropped 1 base, with 15 bases sitting between them. The germline gives CDR1 SGHTA, CDR2 FQGNSA. The CDR3 contains 16 residues. CDR3 nucleotide sequence: TGTGCCAGCAGCTCAGGGGCGGGGGACCGCACAGATACGCAGTATTTT. Protein: CASSSGAGDRTDTQYF.

This clone was picked up a small number of times. In DNA, the CDR3 is TGTGCCAGTACCATCAAAGGGGGACGAGGCACCGGGGAGCTGTTTTTT. Residues: CASTIKGGRGTGELFF. The chain links TRBV19 to TRBJ2-2; D might be TRBD1 (6 bases). Germline V gene data show CDR1 as LNHDA and CDR2 as SQIVND (reference sequence). Trimming took off 7 bases at V and 4 bases at J, with 19 bases between the two ends. The CDR3 totals 16 residues.

The chain carries TRBV9 and TRBJ2-2; D gene unclear. This CDR3 spans 15 amino acids. Trimming removed 1 base at V and 1 base at J, with 8 bases between. CDR1 and CDR2 (germline): SGDLS, YYNGEE. The CDR3 spells CASSVRWENTGELFF. In nucleotides, the CDR3 is TGTGCCAGCAGCGTAAGATGGGAGAACACCGGGGAGCTGTTTTTT.

This rearrangement joins TRBV4-1 to TRBJ1-6, with a possible D match to TRBD1 (5 bases). This CDR3 spans 15 amino acids. V lost 0 bases and J 7 bases, leaving 10 bases between the germline ends. The germline gives CDR1 MGHRA, CDR2 YSYEKL. The CDR3 DNA reads TGCGCCAGCAGCCAAGAAAGGGGAGGCAATTCACCCCTCCACTTT. Its protein product is CASSQERGGNSPLHF.

As to this clone: The sample contains more than one DNA sequence encoding this CDR3. This chain links TRBV14 with TRBJ2-1; TRBD1 might be the D (6 bases). V lost 1 base and J lost 2, with 9 bases in between. Germline assignment: CDR1 SGHDN and CDR2 FVKESK. This CDR3 is 15 amino acids long. CDR3 nucleotides: TGTGCCAGCAGCCAAGTGGCAGGGGCCTACAATGAGCAGTTCTTC. As protein: CASSQVAGAYNEQFF.